Below are 26 T cell receptor beta chains sequenced from a single sample in a study of CD8 T cells in ankylosing spondylitis. Whole-study findings and limits: A TCR beta motif of eight or nine highly homologous variants seemed to mark ankylosing spondylitis blood.

MiXCR, run by TCRdb on the 5' RACE reads, gives a single entry per CDR3 protein. The data hold some 400,000 distinct CDR3 sequences, with approximately 20% observed a single time. The antigens these receptors bind are not known. The sequencing input was blood, either unsorted or a sorted T cell fraction (not recorded which). These receptors originate from a male donor with ankylosing spondylitis.

The table lists this clonotype with a few counts. The chain carries TRBV20-1 and TRBJ1-5; D is uncertain. Trimming removed 0 bases at V and 7 bases at J, with 7 bases between. Germline V gene lookup returns CDR1 DFQATT and CDR2 SNEGSKA (reference sequence). The CDR3 covers 12 residues. Written as DNA, the CDR3 is TGCAGTGCTAGAGAATCGGACCAGCCCCAGCATTTT. Protein sequence: CSARESDQPQHF.

The V and J genes are TRBV15 and TRBJ2-5; 12 bases are shared with TRBD2. The trim removed 4 bases at V and 4 bases at J, leaving 1 base unmatched. The germline V gene encodes CDR1 LNHNV and CDR2 YYDKDF (reference sequence). The CDR3 runs 14 residues. The CDR3 spells CATSTLAGGETQYF. The CDR3 DNA reads as TGTGCCACCAGCACACTAGCGGGAGGAGAGACCCAGTACTTC.

This clonotype was counted between two and nine times. The J gene is TRBJ2-5, the V gene TRBV5-1, with 7 bases aligning to TRBD1. This CDR3 has 15 amino acids. J was trimmed by 4 bases and V by 4 bases; bases with no gene match: 10. Germline CDR1 reads SGHRS; CDR2 reads YFSETQ. CDR3 in amino acids: CASSPVHRGTETQYF. The DNA of the CDR3 is TGCGCCAGCAGCCCGGTGCACAGGGGTACAGAGACCCAGTACTTC.

This clonotype was counted only a few times. The rearrangement links TRBV2 to TRBJ2-2, with D possibly being TRBD1 (7 bases). V shed 2 bases and J shed 5 bases, with 12 bases lying between them. CDR3 length: 15 residues. The germline gives CDR1 SNHLY, CDR2 FYNNEI. The chain's CDR3 is CASSEFAGGTGELFF. The CDR3 bases are TGTGCCAGCAGTGAATTCGCAGGGGGGACCGGGGAGCTGTTTTTT.

V gene TRBV27 combines with J gene TRBJ2-3; D call uncertain. The CDR3 sequence is 16 residues long. V was pared by 5 bases and J by 2 bases, with 17 bases between. CDR1 MNHEY and CDR2 SMNVEV come from the germline V gene (reference sequence). The CDR3 coding sequence is TGTGCCAGCAGTCCAGCAGGCGAACAAAACACAGATACGCAGTATTTT. This sequence encodes CASSPAGEQNTDTQYF.

CDR3 DNA sequence: TGCAGTGCCGCCGGGCCTGGACAGGGCCTTTGGAACTACGAGCAGTACTTC. Its translation is CSAAGPGQGLWNYEQYF. The rearrangement joins TRBV20-1 to TRBJ2-7, with TRBD1 matching 8 bases. The J segment lost 3 bases and the V segment lost 6 bases, leaving 19 bases of the junction unmatched. The CDR3 spans 17 residues. Germline V gene data show CDR1 as DFQATT and CDR2 as SNEGSKA (reference sequence).

The chain couples TRBV28 to TRBJ2-1; TRBD2 might be the D (6 bases). V was trimmed by 4 bases and J by 8 bases, leaving 18 bases between them. In germline, CDR1 is MDHEN, CDR2 SYDVKM. This CDR3 contains 15 residues. Written as DNA, the CDR3 is TGTGCCAGCAGTTCATACCGGGACTGGGGTGATGAGCAGTTCTTC. Its translation: CASSSYRDWGDEQFF.

A few counts support this clonotype. CDR3 DNA: TGTGCCAGCAGAACCCGGGACAGCGAAGAGACCCAGTACTTC. Its translation: CASRTRDSEETQYF. The chain is built from TRBV6-2 or TRBV6-3 and TRBJ2-5, with TRBD1 matching 7 bases. V dropped 6 bases and J dropped 3; count of bases not matched to a gene: 7. The V gene's germline CDR1 is MNHEY and CDR2 SVGEGT. The CDR3 has 14 residues.

This clonotype was counted between two and nine times. The J gene is TRBJ1-5, the V gene TRBV12-3 or TRBV12-4; D may be TRBD1 (6 bases). Deletions cut 3 bases from V and 5 bases from J, with 14 bases between. CDR3 size: 15 residues. This CDR3 is CASSFAGEGYQPQHF. As DNA, the CDR3 is TGTGCCAGCAGTTTCGCAGGGGAGGGGTATCAGCCCCAGCATTTT.

This clonotype was counted many times. V and J are TRBV4-1 and TRBJ2-1, with a tentative D call TRBD2 (5 bases). Germline CDR1 and CDR2: MGHRA and YSYEKL. The V gene lost 1 base and the J gene lost 0 bases, with 10 bases spanning the gap. The CDR3 is 16 amino acids. Here the CDR3 reads CASSQGRSFSYNEQFF. CDR3 sequence (DNA): TGCGCCAGCAGCCAAGGGAGGTCTTTCTCCTACAATGAGCAGTTCTTC.

The CDR3 bases are TGCAGTGCTAGGGCCGCTCGGACAAGCTTCTACGAGCAGTACTTC. Its protein product is CSARAARTSFYEQYF. The J gene is TRBJ2-7, the V gene TRBV20-1; D might be TRBD1 (5 bases). This CDR3 has 15 amino acids. The germline V gene has CDR1 DFQATT and CDR2 SNEGSKA (reference sequence). Trimming took off 3 bases at V and 3 bases at J, with 18 bases between the two ends.

J is TRBJ2-7 and V is TRBV28; 9 positions agree with TRBD1. Germline CDR1 MDHEN, CDR2 SYDVKM. This CDR3 spans 13 amino acids. J lost 4 bases, V lost 7 bases, and 5 bases had no gene match. CDR3 loop: CASTLQGAYEQYF. CDR3 nucleotide sequence: TGTGCCAGCACCTTACAGGGGGCGTACGAGCAGTACTTC.

The chain employs TRBV5-6 and TRBJ2-3; D call uncertain. Germline V gene sequence: CDR1 SGHDT, CDR2 YYEEEE. Trimming took 7 bases from V and 2 from J, leaving 11 bases between them. The CDR3 is 13 residues long. CDR3 in amino acids: CASCLVYTDTQYF. The CDR3 DNA sequence: TGTGCCAGCTGCCTAGTATACACAGATACGCAGTATTTT.

The chain couples TRBV7-2 to TRBJ2-1; no firm D call. The CDR3 has 14 amino acids. The germline gives CDR1 SGHTA, CDR2 FQGNSA. V lost 2 bases, J lost 6 bases, and 11 bases lay in between. Here the CDR3 reads CASSLLAAINEQFF. CDR3 in DNA: TGTGCCAGCAGCTTACTCGCAGCTATCAATGAGCAGTTCTTC.

This clonotype was seen only a few times. The J gene is TRBJ2-1, the V gene TRBV29-1; 10 bases line up with TRBD2. The V gene end was trimmed by 5 bases and the J gene end by 7 bases; junction bases not matched to a gene: 8. The CDR3 totals 14 residues. Germline V CDR1 and CDR2: SQVTM, ANQGSEA. The CDR3 loop is CSVRDSGRRNEQFF. CDR3 sequence (DNA): TGCAGCGTTCGGGATAGCGGGAGGAGAAATGAGCAGTTCTTC.

The CDR3 here is CASSGRRLAGFTDTQYF. The CDR3 DNA sequence: TGCGCCAGCAGCGGCCGGAGGCTAGCGGGATTCACAGATACGCAGTATTTT. This chain connects TRBV5-1 to TRBJ2-3, with 9 nucleotides matching TRBD2. Trimming at V came to 4 bases and at J to 2 bases, leaving 11 bases not matched to a gene. Germline V gene lookup returns CDR1 SGHRS and CDR2 YFSETQ. This CDR3 is built from 17 residues.

A few counts support this clonotype. The gene calls are TRBV7-8 and TRBJ1-2, with D tentatively TRBD1 (5 bases). Germline lookup yields CDR1 SGHVS and CDR2 FQNEAQ. The CDR3 is made up of 13 amino acids. Between the trimmed V and J ends, which lost 5 bases and 5 bases, there was a span of 12 bases. DNA for the CDR3: TGTGCCAGCAGCCCCCCAGGGATTTATGGCTACACCTTC. Encoded protein: CASSPPGIYGYTF.

The chain employs TRBV3-1 and TRBJ2-7; 9 bases map to TRBD2. The trim removed 0 bases at V and 4 bases at J, leaving 4 bases unmatched. This CDR3 is 15 amino acids long. CDR1 LGHDT and CDR2 YNNKEL come from the germline V gene (reference sequence). This CDR3 reads CASSQDATSGYEQYF. The CDR3 nucleotides are TGTGCCAGCAGCCAAGATGCGACTAGCGGATACGAGCAGTACTTC.

This clonotype was seen a few times. The gene calls are TRBV4-2 and TRBJ1-4; D is undetermined. V shed 1 base and J shed 2 bases, with 5 bases lying between them. CDR3 length: 14 residues. The germline V gene has CDR1 LGHNA and CDR2 YNFKEQ. The CDR3 loop is CASSQGQTNEKLFF. The DNA of the CDR3 is TGTGCCAGCAGCCAAGGGCAGACTAATGAAAAACTGTTTTTT.

V is TRBV12-3 or TRBV12-4 and J is TRBJ1-2; D not certain. This CDR3 is 15 amino acids long. The V and J ends lost 4 bases and 8 bases respectively, with 20 bases between them. CDR3 residues: CASSYSRVTRGGYTF. The DNA for the CDR3 is TGTGCCAGCAGTTACTCGAGGGTGACGCGTGGCGGCTACACCTTC.

Only a few counts were recorded for this clonotype. The chain employs TRBV5-1 and TRBJ2-7; 7 nucleotides match TRBD1. The CDR3 loop spans 15 amino acids. CDR1 is SGHRS and CDR2 is YFSETQ in the germline V gene. V trimming: 0 bases; J trimming: 3 bases; junction bases outside the gene matches: 6. The CDR3 sequence: CASSLGTGPIYEQYF. In nucleotides, the CDR3 is TGCGCCAGCAGCTTGGGGACAGGCCCTATCTACGAGCAGTACTTC.

This clonotype was picked up a small number of times. The chain recombines TRBV4-3 with TRBJ2-7, with TRBD2 identical over 7 bases. The CDR3 contains 15 residues. With 2 bases clipped from V and 0 bases from J, the junction kept 4 bases outside the gene matches. Germline V lookup: CDR1 LGHNA, CDR2 YSLEER. The CDR3 bases are TGCGCCAGCAGCCAACTCCGGGGGGACTCCTACGAGCAGTACTTC. Encoded protein: CASSQLRGDSYEQYF.

This clonotype was observed a few times. J is TRBJ2-1 and V is TRBV3-1, with TRBD2 matching over 11 bases. V dropped 5 bases and J dropped 7; count of bases not matched to a gene: 7. CDR1 and CDR2 from the germline V gene are LGHDT and YNNKEL (reference sequence). The CDR3 has 15 residues. The CDR3: CASSELAGGPNEQFF. Written as DNA, the CDR3 is TGTGCCAGCAGCGAGTTAGCGGGAGGGCCAAATGAGCAGTTCTTC.

V is TRBV5-1 and J is TRBJ1-6, with a tentative D call TRBD1 (5 bases). CDR3 size: 14 residues. Trimming took 1 base from V and 6 from J, leaving 8 bases between them. Germline assignment: CDR1 SGHRS and CDR2 YFSETQ. For the CDR3, the DNA is TGCGCCAGCAGCTTGCCGGGACCTAATTCACCCCTCCACTTT. This gives the protein CASSLPGPNSPLHF.

This chain joins TRBV14 and TRBJ1-1; TRBD1 aligns across 8 bases. This CDR3 is 14 amino acids long. Trimming removed 2 bases from V and 6 bases from J; junction bases left unmatched: 5. Germline CDR1 reads SGHDN; CDR2 reads FVKESK. For the CDR3, the DNA is TGTGCCAGCAGCCAACTCGACAGGGGCGCTGAAGCTTTCTTT. This translates into CASSQLDRGAEAFF.

This clonotype was observed a few times. The chain recombines TRBV3-1 with TRBJ2-7; TRBD2 matches 8 bases. The CDR3 contains 14 residues. V lost 7 bases to trimming and J lost 4 bases; unmatched junction nucleotides: 9. Germline CDR1 and CDR2: LGHDT and YNNKEL (reference sequence). The CDR3 DNA sequence: TGTGCCAGCATGGCGGGAGGTGTAAGTTACGAGCAGTACTTC. Amino acids: CASMAGGVSYEQYF.